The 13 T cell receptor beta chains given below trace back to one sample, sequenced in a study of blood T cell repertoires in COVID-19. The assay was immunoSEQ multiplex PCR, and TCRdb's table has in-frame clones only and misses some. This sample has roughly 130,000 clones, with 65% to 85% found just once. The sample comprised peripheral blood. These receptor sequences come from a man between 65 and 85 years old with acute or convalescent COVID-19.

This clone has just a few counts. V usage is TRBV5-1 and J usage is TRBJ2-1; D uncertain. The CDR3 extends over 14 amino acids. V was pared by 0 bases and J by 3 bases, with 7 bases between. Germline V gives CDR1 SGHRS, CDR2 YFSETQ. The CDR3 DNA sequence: TGCGCCAGCAGCTTGGCCGGTAGCTACAATGAGCAGTTCTTC. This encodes CASSLAGSYNEQFF.

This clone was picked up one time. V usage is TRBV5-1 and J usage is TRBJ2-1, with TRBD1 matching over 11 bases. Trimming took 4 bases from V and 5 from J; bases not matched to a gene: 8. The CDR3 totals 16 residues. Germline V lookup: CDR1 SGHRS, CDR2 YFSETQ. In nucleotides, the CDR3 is TGCGCCAGCAGCACCCGGACAGGGGGCGCGGACAATGAGCAGTTCTTC. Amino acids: CASSTRTGGADNEQFF.

CDR3 sequence reads: CASSQDNIGFASGRTF. The DNA of the CDR3 is TGTGCCAGCAGCCAAGATAATATCGGGTTCGCGTCGGGTCGTACCTTC. V is TRBV14 and J is TRBJ1-2; D not certain. This CDR3 comprises 16 residues. CDR1 and CDR2 (germline): SGHDN, FVKESK. V was cut by 0 bases and J by 14 bases, with 25 bases left in between.

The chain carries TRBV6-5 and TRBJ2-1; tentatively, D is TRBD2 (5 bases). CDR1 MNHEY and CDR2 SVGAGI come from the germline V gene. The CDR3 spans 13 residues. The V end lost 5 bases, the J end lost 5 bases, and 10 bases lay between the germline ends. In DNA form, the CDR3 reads TGTGCCAGCAGTCGCCAGAGGGACAATGAGCAGTTCTTC. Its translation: CASSRQRDNEQFF.

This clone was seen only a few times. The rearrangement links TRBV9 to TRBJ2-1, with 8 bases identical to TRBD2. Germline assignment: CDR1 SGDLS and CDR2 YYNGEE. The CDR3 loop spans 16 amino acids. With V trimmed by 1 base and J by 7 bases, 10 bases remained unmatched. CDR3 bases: TGTGCCAGCAGCGTACTAGCGGGTCCCGGCGGGAATGAGCAGTTCTTC. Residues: CASSVLAGPGGNEQFF. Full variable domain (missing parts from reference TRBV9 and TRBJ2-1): DSGVTQTPKHLITATGQRVTLRCSPRSGDLSVYWYQQSLDQGLQFLIQYYNGEERAKGNILERFSAQQFPDLHSELNLSSLELGDSALYFCASSVLAGPGGNEQFFGPGTRLTVL.

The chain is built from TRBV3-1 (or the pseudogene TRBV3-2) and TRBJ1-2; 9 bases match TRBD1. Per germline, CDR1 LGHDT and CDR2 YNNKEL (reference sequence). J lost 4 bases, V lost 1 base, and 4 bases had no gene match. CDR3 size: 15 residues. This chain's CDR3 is CASSQGTGGSYGYTF. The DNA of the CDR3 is TGTGCCAGCAGCCAAGGCACAGGGGGCAGCTATGGCTACACCTTC.

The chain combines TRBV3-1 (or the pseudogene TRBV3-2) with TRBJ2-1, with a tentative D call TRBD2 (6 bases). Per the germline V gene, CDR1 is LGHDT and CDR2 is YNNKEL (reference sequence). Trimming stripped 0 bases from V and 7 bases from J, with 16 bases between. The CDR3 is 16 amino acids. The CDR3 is CASSQDRRTTGNEQFF. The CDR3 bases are TGTGCCAGCAGCCAAGATCGCCGGACTACGGGGAATGAGCAGTTCTTC.

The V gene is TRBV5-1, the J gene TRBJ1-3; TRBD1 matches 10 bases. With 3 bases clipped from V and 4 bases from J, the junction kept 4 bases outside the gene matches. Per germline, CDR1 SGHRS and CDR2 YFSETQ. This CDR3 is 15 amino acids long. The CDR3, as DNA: TGCGCCAGCAGCTCTGACAGGGGGCTCGGAAACACCATATATTTT. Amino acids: CASSSDRGLGNTIYF. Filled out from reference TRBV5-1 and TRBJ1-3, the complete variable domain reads KAGVTQTPRYLIKTRGQQVTLSCSPISGHRSVSWYQQTPGQGLQFLFEYFSETQRNKGNFPGRFSGRQFSNSRSEMNVSTLELGDSALYLCASSSDRGLGNTIYFGEGSWLTVV.

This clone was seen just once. CDR3 sequence: CASSLGGQSTYEQYF. CDR3 DNA: TGTGCCAGCAGCTTAGGCGGACAGAGTACCTACGAGCAGTACTTC. The chain combines TRBV13 with TRBJ2-7; D may be TRBD1 (6 bases). CDR1 PRHDT and CDR2 FYEKMQ come from the germline V gene (reference sequence). V was cut by 0 bases and J by 2 bases, with 11 bases left in between. The CDR3 contains 15 residues.

CDR3 bases: TGTGCCAGTAGGATCCTTGTGGGGGCGTTTACCGGGGAGCTGTTTTTT. Its translation: CASRILVGAFTGELFF. The chain couples TRBV19 to TRBJ2-2; perhaps TRBD1 as D (6 bases). CDR1 is LNHDA, CDR2 SQIVND, per germline (reference sequence). The CDR3 sequence is 16 residues long. V was cut by 6 bases and J by 5 bases, with 19 bases left in between.

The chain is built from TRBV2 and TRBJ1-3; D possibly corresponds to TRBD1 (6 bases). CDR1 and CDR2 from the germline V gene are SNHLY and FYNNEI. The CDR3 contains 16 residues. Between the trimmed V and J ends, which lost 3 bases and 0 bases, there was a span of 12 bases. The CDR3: CASSESGRGSGNTIYF. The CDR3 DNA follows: TGTGCCAGCAGTGAGAGTGGCAGGGGCTCTGGAAACACCATATATTTT. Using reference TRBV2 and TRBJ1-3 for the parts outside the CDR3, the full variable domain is EPEVTQTPSHQVTQMGQEVILRCVPISNHLYFYWYRQILGQKVEFLVSFYNNEISEKSEIFDDQFSVERPDGSNFTLKIRSTKLEDSAMYFCASSESGRGSGNTIYFGEGSWLTVV.

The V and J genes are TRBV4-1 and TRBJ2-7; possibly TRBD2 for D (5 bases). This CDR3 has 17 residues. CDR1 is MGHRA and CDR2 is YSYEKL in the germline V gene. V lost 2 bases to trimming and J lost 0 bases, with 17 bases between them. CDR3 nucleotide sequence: TGCGCCAGCAGCCAATCCCCGAGGCCCGACTACTCCTACGAGCAGTACTTC. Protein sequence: CASSQSPRPDYSYEQYF.

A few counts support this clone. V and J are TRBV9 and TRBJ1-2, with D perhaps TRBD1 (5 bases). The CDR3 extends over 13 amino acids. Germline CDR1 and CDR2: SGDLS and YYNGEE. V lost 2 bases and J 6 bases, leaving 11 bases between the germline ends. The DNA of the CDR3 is TGTGCCAGCAGCGTTTCCAGGGATCATGGCTACACCTTC. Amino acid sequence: CASSVSRDHGYTF.